The 8 T cell receptor beta chains listed next were all sequenced from one sample in a study of neurological immune-mediated disorders. TCRdb fed the 5' RACE reads into MiXCR, producing one record per CDR3 protein. Seen here are some 29,000 distinct CDR3 sequences, roughly an eighth observed once, and the top ten hold about 6%. Sequenced sample: PBMCs. All receptors come from a woman between 55 and 75 years old in good health.

This clonotype was detected many times. The V and J genes are TRBV20-1 and TRBJ1-1; TRBD1 matches at 7 bases. V lost 0 bases and J lost 6; bases outside the gene matches: 7. CDR1 DFQATT and CDR2 SNEGSKA come from the germline V gene (reference sequence). The CDR3 is 14 amino acids. CDR3 loop: CSARDPQGSAEAFF. The CDR3 DNA reads TGCAGTGCTAGAGATCCACAGGGGAGCGCTGAAGCTTTCTTT.

This clonotype was counted ten times or more. The rearrangement uses TRBV28 and TRBJ2-3, with 14 bases identical to TRBD2. J was trimmed by 0 bases and V by 5 bases; bases with no gene match: 10. CDR1 is MDHEN and CDR2 is SYDVKM in the germline V gene. This CDR3 has 19 amino acids. CDR3 sequence: CASSPSGTSGGGSTDTQYF. The CDR3 DNA sequence: TGTGCCAGCAGTCCATCCGGGACTAGCGGGGGTGGAAGCACAGATACGCAGTATTTT. Based on the CDR3 plus reference TRBV28 and TRBJ2-3, the full variable domain is DVKVTQSSRYLVKRTGEKVFLECVQDMDHENMFWYRQDPGLGLRLIYFSYDVKMKEKGDIPEGYSVSREKKERFSLILESASTNQTSMYLCASSPSGTSGGGSTDTQYFGPGTRLTVL.

This clonotype has at least ten counts. The rearrangement uses TRBV9 and TRBJ2-1; TRBD1 matches 7 bases. The V gene's germline CDR1 is SGDLS and CDR2 YYNGEE. V shed 4 bases and J 7 bases; nucleotides not matched to a gene: 8. The CDR3 totals 14 residues. In DNA form, the CDR3 reads TGTGCCAGCAGCACTTGGACAGGCCGGAATGAGCAGTTCTTC. Its translation: CASSTWTGRNEQFF.

This clonotype was detected ten times or more. This rearrangement joins TRBV12-3 or TRBV12-4 to TRBJ2-3, with 8 bases matching TRBD2. The CDR3 has 14 residues. After removal of 5 bases from V and 8 bases from J, the junction contained 9 bases not matched to a gene. CDR3 in DNA: TGTGCCAGCAGTCCGTCCGGGACTAGAGGTACGCAGTATTTT. Its protein product is CASSPSGTRGTQYF.

J is TRBJ2-7 and V is TRBV18; D may be TRBD1 (6 bases). Germline loops: CDR1 KGHSH, CDR2 LQKENI. The CDR3 covers 15 residues. The germline V and J ends were trimmed by 3 bases and 0 bases, with 12 bases remaining between them. The chain's CDR3 is CASSPGTGSSYEQYF. CDR3 coding DNA: TGTGCCAGCTCACCCGGCACAGGGAGCTCCTACGAGCAGTACTTC.

This clonotype was observed many times. The chain links TRBV20-1 to TRBJ1-2, with D uncertain. In germline, CDR1 is DFQATT, CDR2 SNEGSKA (reference sequence). CDR3 length equals 14 residues. The V end was cut by 2 bases, the J end by 2 bases, with 12 bases between. CDR3 DNA: TGCAGTGCTAGAAAGGACGTTAGAAACTATGGCTACACCTTC. This gives the protein CSARKDVRNYGYTF.

The V and J genes are TRBV27 and TRBJ2-2; TRBD2 aligns across 15 bases. V lost 6 bases to trimming and J lost 6 bases; unmatched junction nucleotides: 5. Germline-derived CDR1 and CDR2 are MNHEY and SMNVEV (reference sequence). This CDR3 is built from 16 residues. CDR3 coding DNA: TGTGCCAGCAGGGGACTAGCGGGGGGATGGGCCGGGGAGCTGTTTTTT. Amino acid sequence: CASRGLAGGWAGELFF.

This clonotype occurred many times. J is TRBJ1-5 and V is TRBV7-9; no reliable D call. Germline V CDR1 and CDR2: SEHNR, FQNEAQ (reference sequence). Between the trimmed V and J ends, which lost 5 bases and 1 base, there was a span of 12 bases. CDR3 length: 15 residues. CDR3 coding DNA: TGTGCCAGCAGCCTCGGACTCGGGAGCAATCAGCCCCAGCATTTT. Protein product: CASSLGLGSNQPQHF.